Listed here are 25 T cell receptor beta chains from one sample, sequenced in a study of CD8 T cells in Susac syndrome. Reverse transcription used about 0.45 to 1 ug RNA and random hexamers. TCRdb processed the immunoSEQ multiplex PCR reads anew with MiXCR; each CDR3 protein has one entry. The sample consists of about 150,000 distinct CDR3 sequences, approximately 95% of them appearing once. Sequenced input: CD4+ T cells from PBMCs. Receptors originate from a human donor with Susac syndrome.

CDR3 sequence: CASSLLGRFEDGYTF. The CDR3 coding sequence is TGTGCCAGCAGCTTATTGGGCAGGTTCGAAGATGGCTACACCTTC. This chain joins TRBV7-3 and TRBJ1-2; D call uncertain. Trimming took 2 bases from V and 6 from J, leaving 16 bases between them. The CDR3 has 15 residues. Germline CDR1 and CDR2: SGHTA and FQGTGA.

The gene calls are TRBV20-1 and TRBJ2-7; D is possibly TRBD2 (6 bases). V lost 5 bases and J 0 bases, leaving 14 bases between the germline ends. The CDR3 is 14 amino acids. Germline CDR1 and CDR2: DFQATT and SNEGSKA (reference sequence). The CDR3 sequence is CSAPRGSGSYEQYF. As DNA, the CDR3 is TGCAGTGCTCCCCGGGGGAGCGGCTCCTACGAGCAGTACTTC.

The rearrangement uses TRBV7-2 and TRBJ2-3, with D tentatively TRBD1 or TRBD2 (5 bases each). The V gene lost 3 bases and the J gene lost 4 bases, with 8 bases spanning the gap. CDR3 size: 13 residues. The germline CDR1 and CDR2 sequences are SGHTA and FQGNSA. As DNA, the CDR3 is TGTGCCAGCAGCTTCCCGGGACCAGATACGCAGTATTTT. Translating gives CASSFPGPDTQYF.

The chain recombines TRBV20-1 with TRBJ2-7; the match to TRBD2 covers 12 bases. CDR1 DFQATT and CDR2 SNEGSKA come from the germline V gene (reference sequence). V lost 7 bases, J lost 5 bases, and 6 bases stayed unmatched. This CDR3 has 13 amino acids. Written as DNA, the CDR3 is TGCAGTGTCGCTAGCGGGAGGGCCGACGAGCAGTACTTC. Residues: CSVASGRADEQYF.

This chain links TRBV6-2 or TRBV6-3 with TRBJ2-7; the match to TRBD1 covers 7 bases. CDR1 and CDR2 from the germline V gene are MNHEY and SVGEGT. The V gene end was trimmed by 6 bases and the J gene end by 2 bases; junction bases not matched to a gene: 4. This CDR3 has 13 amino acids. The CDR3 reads CASRATGPYEQYF. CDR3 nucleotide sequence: TGTGCCAGCAGGGCGACAGGGCCCTACGAGCAGTACTTC.

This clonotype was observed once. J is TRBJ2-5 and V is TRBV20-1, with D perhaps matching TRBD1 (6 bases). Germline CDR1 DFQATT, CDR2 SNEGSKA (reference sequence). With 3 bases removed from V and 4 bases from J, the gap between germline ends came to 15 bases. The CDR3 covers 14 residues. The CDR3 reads CSARPSTRGETQYF. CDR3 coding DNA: TGCAGTGCTAGGCCGTCCACCAGGGGAGAGACCCAGTACTTC.

CDR3 sequence: CASSTADLAGAAYNEQFF. CDR3 sequence (DNA): TGTGCCAGCAGCACGGCCGATCTAGCGGGAGCAGCCTACAATGAGCAGTTCTTC. The chain combines TRBV2 with TRBJ2-1; 10 bases map to TRBD2. The germline gives CDR1 SNHLY, CDR2 FYNNEI. CDR3 length: 18 amino acids. V trimming: 6 bases; J trimming: 2 bases; junction bases outside the gene matches: 13.

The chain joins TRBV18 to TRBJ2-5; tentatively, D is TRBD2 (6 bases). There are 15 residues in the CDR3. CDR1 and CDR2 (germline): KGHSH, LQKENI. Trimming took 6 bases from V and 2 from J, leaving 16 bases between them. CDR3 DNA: TGTGCCAGCTCGTCCCGGGGGTTACCACAAGAGACCCAGTACTTC. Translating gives CASSSRGLPQETQYF.

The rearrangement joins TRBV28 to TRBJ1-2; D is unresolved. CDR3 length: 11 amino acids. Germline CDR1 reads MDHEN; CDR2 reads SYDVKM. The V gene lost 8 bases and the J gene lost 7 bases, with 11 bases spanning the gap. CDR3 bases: TGTGCCAGCCTTAGGAGCTCTGGCTACACCTTC. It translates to CASLRSSGYTF.

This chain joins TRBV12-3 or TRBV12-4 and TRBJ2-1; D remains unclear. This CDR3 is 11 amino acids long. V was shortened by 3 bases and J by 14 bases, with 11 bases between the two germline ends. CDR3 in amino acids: CASSFSGRKFF. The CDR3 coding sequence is TGTGCCAGCAGTTTTTCGGGCCGAAAGTTCTTC.

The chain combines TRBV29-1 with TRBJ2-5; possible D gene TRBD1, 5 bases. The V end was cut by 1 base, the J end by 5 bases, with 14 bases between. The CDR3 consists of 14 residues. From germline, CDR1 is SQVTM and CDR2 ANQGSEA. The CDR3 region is CSVEAYLGLETQYF. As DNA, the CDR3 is TGCAGCGTTGAAGCGTACCTGGGGCTGGAGACCCAGTACTTC.

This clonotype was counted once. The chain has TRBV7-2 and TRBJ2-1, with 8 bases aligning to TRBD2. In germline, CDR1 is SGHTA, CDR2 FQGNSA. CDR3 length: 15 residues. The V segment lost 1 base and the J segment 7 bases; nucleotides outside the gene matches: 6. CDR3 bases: TGTGCCAGCAGCTTAGGTCCGGGAGGGCCGAATGAGCAGTTCTTC. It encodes CASSLGPGGPNEQFF.

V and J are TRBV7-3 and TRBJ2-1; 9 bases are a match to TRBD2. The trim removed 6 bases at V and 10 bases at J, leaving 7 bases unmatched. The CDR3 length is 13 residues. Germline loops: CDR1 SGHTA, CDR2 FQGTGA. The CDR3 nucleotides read TGTGCCAGCAGTGCGGGGGGGAACCGAGAGCAGTTCTTC. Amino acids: CASSAGGNREQFF.

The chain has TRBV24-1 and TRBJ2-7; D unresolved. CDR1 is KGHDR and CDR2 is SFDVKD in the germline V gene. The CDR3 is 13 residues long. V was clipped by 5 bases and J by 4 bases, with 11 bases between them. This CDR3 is CATSVAEPYEQYV. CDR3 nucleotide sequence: TGTGCCACCAGTGTGGCAGAACCATACGAGCAGTACGTC.

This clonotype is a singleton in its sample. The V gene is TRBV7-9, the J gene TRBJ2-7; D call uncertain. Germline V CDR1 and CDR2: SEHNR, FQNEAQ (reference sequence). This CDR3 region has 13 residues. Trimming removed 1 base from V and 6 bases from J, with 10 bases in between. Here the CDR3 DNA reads TGTGCCAGCAGCTTAGATTTGGCTAGCGAGCAGTACTTC. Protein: CASSLDLASEQYF.

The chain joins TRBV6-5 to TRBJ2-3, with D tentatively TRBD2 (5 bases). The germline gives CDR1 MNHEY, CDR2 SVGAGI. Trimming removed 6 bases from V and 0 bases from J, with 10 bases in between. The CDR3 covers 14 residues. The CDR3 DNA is TGTGCCAGCAGCCCGACTATTAGCACAGATACGCAGTATTTT. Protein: CASSPTISTDTQYF.

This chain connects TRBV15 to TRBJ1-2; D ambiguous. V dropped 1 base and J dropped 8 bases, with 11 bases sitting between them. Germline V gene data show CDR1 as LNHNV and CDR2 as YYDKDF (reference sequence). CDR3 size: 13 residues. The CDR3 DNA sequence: TGTGCCACCAGCAGAGCACCCCCCCGCGGCTACACCTTC. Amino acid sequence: CATSRAPPRGYTF.

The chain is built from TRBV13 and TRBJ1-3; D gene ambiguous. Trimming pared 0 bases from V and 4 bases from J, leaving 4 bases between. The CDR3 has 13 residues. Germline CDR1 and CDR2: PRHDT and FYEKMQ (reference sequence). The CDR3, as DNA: TGTGCCAGCAGCTTAGGAGTGGGAAACACCATATATTTT. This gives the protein CASSLGVGNTIYF.

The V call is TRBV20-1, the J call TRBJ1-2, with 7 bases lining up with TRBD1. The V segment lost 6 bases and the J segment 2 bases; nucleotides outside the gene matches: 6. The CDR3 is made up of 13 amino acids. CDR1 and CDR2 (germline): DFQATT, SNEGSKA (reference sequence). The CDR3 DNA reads TGCAGTGCCACCCCGGACAGGAACTATGGCTACACCTTC. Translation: CSATPDRNYGYTF.

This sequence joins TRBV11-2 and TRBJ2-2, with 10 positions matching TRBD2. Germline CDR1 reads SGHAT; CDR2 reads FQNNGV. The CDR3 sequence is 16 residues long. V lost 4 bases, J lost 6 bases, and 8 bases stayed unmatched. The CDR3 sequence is CASSSLLAGVSGELFF. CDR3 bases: TGTGCCAGCAGCTCGCTTCTAGCGGGAGTATCCGGGGAGCTGTTTTTT.

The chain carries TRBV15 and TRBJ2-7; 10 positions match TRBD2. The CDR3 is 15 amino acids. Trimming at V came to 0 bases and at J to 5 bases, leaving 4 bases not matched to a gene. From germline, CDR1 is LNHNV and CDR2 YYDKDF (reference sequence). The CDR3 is CATSRDPLAGDEQYF. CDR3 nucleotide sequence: TGTGCCACCAGCAGAGATCCCCTAGCGGGAGACGAGCAGTACTTC. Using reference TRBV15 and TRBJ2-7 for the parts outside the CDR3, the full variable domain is DAMVIQNPRYQVTQFGKPVTLSCSQTLNHNVMYWYQQKSSQAPKLLFHYYDKDFNNEADTPDNFQSRRPNTSFCFLDIRSPGLGDTAMYLCATSRDPLAGDEQYFGPGTRLTVT.

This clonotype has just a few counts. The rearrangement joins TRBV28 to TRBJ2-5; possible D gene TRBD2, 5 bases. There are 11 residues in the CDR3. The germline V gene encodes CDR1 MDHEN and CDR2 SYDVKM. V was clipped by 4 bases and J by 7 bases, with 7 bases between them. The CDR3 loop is CASSSRGTQYF. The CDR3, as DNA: TGTGCCAGCAGTTCTCGGGGGACCCAGTACTTC.

The CDR3 protein is CSVGRGTGELFF. The CDR3 coding sequence is TGCAGCGTTGGCAGGGGGACCGGGGAGCTGTTTTTT. V gene TRBV29-1 combines with J gene TRBJ2-2, with 7 bases that match TRBD1. Germline trimming cut 4 bases from V and 5 bases from J; bases unmatched to any gene: 1. Germline assignment: CDR1 SQVTM and CDR2 ANQGSEA. The CDR3 is 12 residues long.

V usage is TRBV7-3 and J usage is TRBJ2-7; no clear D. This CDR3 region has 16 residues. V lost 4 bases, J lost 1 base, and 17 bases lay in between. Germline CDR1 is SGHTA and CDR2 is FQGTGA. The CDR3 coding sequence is TGTGCCAGCAGCTCGAATGCCTTCAACCTTTCCTACGAGCAGTACGTC. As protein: CASSSNAFNLSYEQYV.

The DNA of the CDR3 is TGTGCCACCAGCAGAGTGAGACAGGTATTGGGGACAGATACGCAGTATTTT. Amino acids: CATSRVRQVLGTDTQYF. The chain has TRBV15 and TRBJ2-3, with TRBD1 as a possible D gene (6 bases). Germline V gene sequence: CDR1 LNHNV, CDR2 YYDKDF (reference sequence). The CDR3 runs to 17 residues. Trimming shortened V by 1 base and J by 3 bases, and 17 bases separated the two germline ends.